A selection of T cell receptor beta chains follows, all from one sample in a study of cytomegalovirus exposure and HLA in healthy donors. Clones were sequenced by immunoSEQ multiplex PCR, and TCRdb holds only the in-frame ones, with some missing. The sample shows roughly 140,000 clones, roughly nine tenths of them seen only once. Source material: PBMCs. The receptors stem from a man in his late teens or twenties in good health and CMV-seronegative. CDR3s include the opening cysteine and the closing phenylalanine or tryptophan. The order of the fields is D gene, V gene, J gene, CDR3 DNA, CDR3 protein. A D gene is named only where the DNA matches it firmly.

>NA|TRBV6-6|TRBJ2-7
TGTGCCAGCAGTTACTCCGGGATTCGTTTCTCCTACGAGCAGTACTTC
CASSYSGIRFSYEQYF
>NA|TRBV6-6|TRBJ1-2
TGTGCCGTAAACGGGGATAACTATGGCTACACCTTC
CAVNGDNYGYTF
>NA|TRBV6-1|TRBJ1-5
TGTGCCAGCAGAGCAGCCGCAGGGAACCAACAGCCCCAGCATTTT
CASRAAAGNQQPQHF
>NA|TRBV9|TRBJ1-3
TGTGCCAGCAGCGTAGTACTATTCTCTGGAAACACCATATATTTT
CASSVVLFSGNTIYF
>TRBD2|TRBV9|TRBJ2-7
TGTGCCAGCAGCGTAGCCCCTCTAGCGGGGGGGCCCTACGAGCAGTACTTC
CASSVAPLAGGPYEQYF
>NA|TRBV5-1|TRBJ2-3
TGCGCCAGCAGCCCGGGACAATTGGCAGATACGCAGTATTTT
CASSPGQLADTQYF
>NA|TRBV5-4|TRBJ2-1
TGTGCCAGCAGCTCTAGTGCTGAGCAGTTCTTC
CASSSSAEQFF
>NA|TRBV2|TRBJ1-6
TGTGCCAGCGAGAGGGCTGGTAGCTCCTATAATTCACCCCTCCACTTT
CASERAGSSYNSPLHF
>NA|TRBV6-5|TRBJ2-7
TGTGCCAGCAGATCAAACCAGGGTTCCTACGAGCAGTACTTC
CASRSNQGSYEQYF
>TRBD1|TRBV9|TRBJ2-1
TGTGCCAGCAGCGCGCCAATAACTGACAGGGTGAATGAGCAGTTCTTC
CASSAPITDRVNEQFF
>NA|TRBV7-2|TRBJ1-1
TGTGCCAGCAGCGCTTACAGGGTTGTCACTGAAGCTTTCTTT
CASSAYRVVTEAFF
>TRBD1|TRBV7-2|TRBJ1-4
TGTGCCAGCAGCTCCAGGGGGCAGCGAAAACTGTTTTTT
CASSSRGQRKLFF
>TRBD2|TRBV7-3|TRBJ2-1
TGTGCCAGCAGCTTAAGATTAGTGCACAGCGGGACTTTTGGGGCCGGTAGCTCCTACAATGAGCAGTTCTTC
CASSLRLVHSGTFGAGSSYNEQFF
>TRBD2|TRBV6-4|TRBJ2-1
TGTGCCAGCAGTGCCGCTAGCGGGGGGGAAAGCTCCTACAATGAGCAGTTCTTC
CASSAASGGESSYNEQFF
>TRBD2|TRBV7-8|TRBJ2-1
TGTGCCAGCAGCTTCGCCGGGACTAGCCCCTACAATGAGCAGTTCTTC
CASSFAGTSPYNEQFF